The 24 T cell receptor beta chains below were found in one sample sequenced in a study of shared clonotypes between healthy human individuals. The table came from immunoSEQ multiplex PCR; TCRdb's copy has only in-frame clones and leaves some out. The table records about 530,000 clones, approximately 79% of them present only once. Source material: PBMCs. The receptors stem from a middle-aged woman in good health. Some clones in this sample may be carry-over from other donors' samples.

The chain carries TRBV6-6 and TRBJ2-2; perhaps TRBD1 as D (8 bases). With 7 bases removed from V and 3 bases from J, the gap between germline ends came to 15 bases. This CDR3 contains 15 residues. Germline values: CDR1 MNHNY, CDR2 SVGAGI (reference sequence). Written as DNA, the CDR3 is TGTGCCAGCACCCGCACAGGGGGGGACACCGGGGAGCTGTTTTTT. Translated, it gives CASTRTGGDTGELFF.

This rearrangement joins TRBV19 to TRBJ2-7; the match to TRBD2 covers 11 bases. Germline CDR1 is LNHDA and CDR2 is SQIVND (reference sequence). V was clipped by 1 base and J by 6 bases; unmatched bases: 8. The CDR3 contains 16 residues. The CDR3 region has the DNA TGTGCCAGTAGTATAGGACTAGCGGGACCCTCCGCCGAGCAGTACTTC. Translating gives CASSIGLAGPSAEQYF. Full variable domain (missing parts from reference TRBV19 and TRBJ2-7): DGGITQSPKYLFRKEGQNVTLSCEQNLNHDAMYWYRQDPGQGLRLIYYSQIVNDFQKGDIAEGYSVSREKKESFPLTVTSAQKNPTAFYLCASSIGLAGPSAEQYFGPGTRLTVT.

This sequence joins TRBV5-6 and TRBJ2-2; 7 bases align to TRBD1. The germline CDR1 and CDR2 sequences are SGHDT and YYEEEE. CDR3 length: 15 residues. The ends lost 5 bases at V and 0 bases at J; junction bases unmatched: 4. The CDR3 region is CASRSTGANTGELFF. The CDR3, as DNA: TGTGCCAGCAGGTCTACAGGGGCGAACACCGGGGAGCTGTTTTTT.

This chain joins TRBV19 and TRBJ1-3; D unclear. V gave up 4 bases and J gave up 4 bases, with 14 bases separating them. Germline V gives CDR1 LNHDA, CDR2 SQIVND (reference sequence). This CDR3 region has 15 residues. CDR3 loop: CASSTARASGNTIYF. CDR3 coding DNA: TGTGCCAGTAGTACCGCGCGGGCTAGCGGAAACACCATATATTTT.

V gene TRBV5-4 combines with J gene TRBJ1-3; TRBD1 matches 8 bases. The CDR3 is 15 residues long. From germline, CDR1 is SGHNT and CDR2 YYREEE (reference sequence). The V and J ends lost 4 bases and 4 bases, in that order; junction bases with no gene match: 7. The CDR3 loop is CASSPSGGVGNTIYF. CDR3 bases: TGTGCCAGCAGCCCGTCAGGGGGCGTGGGAAACACCATATATTTT.

J is TRBJ2-7 and V is TRBV6-5; D assignment may be TRBD1 or TRBD2 (5 bases each). Germline V CDR1 and CDR2: MNHEY, SVGAGI. V lost 6 bases, J lost 3 bases, and 9 bases lay in between. The length of the CDR3 is 12 residues. The CDR3 is CASSRDGYEQYF. The CDR3 DNA reads TGTGCCAGCAGCCGGGACGGCTACGAGCAGTACTTC.

The chain links TRBV7-2 to TRBJ2-4; D is undetermined. Germline values: CDR1 SGHTA, CDR2 FQGNSA. The CDR3 has 13 amino acids. The germline V and J ends were trimmed by 2 bases and 7 bases, with 9 bases remaining between them. As DNA, the CDR3 is TGTGCCAGCAGCTTAATCCCCGGCAACATTCAGTACTTC. It is translated as CASSLIPGNIQYF. Combining the CDR3 with reference TRBV7-2 and TRBJ2-4 gives the whole variable domain GAGVSQSPSNKVTEKGKDVELRCDPISGHTALYWYRQSLGQGLEFLIYFQGNSAPDKSGLPSDRFSAERTGGSVSTLTIQRTQQEDSAVYLCASSLIPGNIQYFGAGTRLSVL.

This rearrangement joins TRBV11-2 to TRBJ2-5, with D perhaps matching TRBD2 (6 bases). This CDR3 has 16 amino acids. Germline CDR1 is SGHAT and CDR2 is FQNNGV. Deletions cut 6 bases from V and 2 bases from J, with 19 bases between. DNA for the CDR3: TGTGCCAGCAGACCCCCGGGACTCCGAGGGCAAGAGACCCAGTACTTC. Its translation: CASRPPGLRGQETQYF.

The V gene is TRBV4-3, the J gene TRBJ1-2; D is perhaps TRBD1 (5 bases). The CDR3 is 15 residues long. Trimming took 0 bases from V and 0 from J, leaving 8 bases between them. Germline lookup yields CDR1 LGHNA and CDR2 YSLEER. The CDR3 sequence: CASSQDPGPNYGYTF. Written as DNA, the CDR3 is TGCGCCAGCAGCCAAGACCCAGGGCCTAACTATGGCTACACCTTC.

This chain uses TRBV5-8 with TRBJ2-5; D remains ambiguous. Germline V gene sequence: CDR1 SGHTS, CDR2 YDEGEE. This CDR3 has 15 amino acids. V lost 0 bases and J 4 bases, leaving 13 bases between the germline ends. The CDR3 loop reads CASSLAMSRGETQYF. Here the CDR3 DNA reads TGTGCCAGCAGCTTGGCAATGAGTCGTGGAGAGACCCAGTACTTC.

With regard to this clone: The same CDR3 can be traced to other DNA sequences in this sample. The J gene is TRBJ2-7, the V gene TRBV15; 10 bases map to TRBD2. The CDR3 has 15 residues. CDR1 is LNHNV and CDR2 is YYDKDF in the germline V gene (reference sequence). Germline trimming cut 1 base from V and 3 bases from J; bases unmatched to any gene: 3. CDR3 coding DNA: TGTGCCACCAGCAGAGGTCTAGCGGGAGTCTACGAGCAGTACTTC. Translation: CATSRGLAGVYEQYF.

The rearrangement joins TRBV27 to TRBJ2-7; 10 bases match TRBD2. Trimming took 6 bases from V and 4 from J; bases not matched to a gene: 21. From germline, CDR1 is MNHEY and CDR2 SMNVEV (reference sequence). The CDR3 extends over 19 amino acids. The CDR3 loop reads CASSPPFPGLATSKYEQYF. CDR3 DNA sequence: TGTGCCAGCAGCCCACCGTTTCCGGGACTAGCGACGTCAAAGTACGAGCAGTACTTC.

The genes are TRBV2 and TRBJ2-1, with D perhaps matching TRBD2 (6 bases). Per germline, CDR1 SNHLY and CDR2 FYNNEI. Trimming pared 8 bases from V and 6 bases from J, leaving 20 bases between. The CDR3 has 15 amino acids. The CDR3 DNA reads TGTGCCAGCCGGGCGATACGGGAGAGAATCAATGAGCAGTTCTTC. The encoded protein is CASRAIRERINEQFF.

This clone was recorded only once. The gene calls are TRBV7-2 and TRBJ1-2; no definite D call. The V gene's germline CDR1 is SGHTA and CDR2 FQGNSA. V shed 0 bases and J shed 2 bases, with 10 bases lying between them. The CDR3 is 15 amino acids. The DNA of the CDR3 is TGTGCCAGCAGCTTAGCGGGTCAGCCCAACTATGGCTACACCTTC. It codes for CASSLAGQPNYGYTF. Variable domain in full (rest from reference TRBV7-2 and TRBJ1-2): GAGVSQSPSNKVTEKGKDVELRCDPISGHTALYWYRQSLGQGLEFLIYFQGNSAPDKSGLPSDRFSAERTGGSVSTLTIQRTQQEDSAVYLCASSLAGQPNYGYTFGSGTRLTVV.

This sequence joins TRBV2 and TRBJ2-2; 11 bases agree with TRBD2. This CDR3 comprises 16 residues. Germline V gene lookup returns CDR1 SNHLY and CDR2 FYNNEI. Trimming took 5 bases from V and 0 from J; bases not matched to a gene: 2. CDR3 sequence reads: CASSLAGGTNTGELFF. Here the CDR3 DNA reads TGTGCCAGCAGTCTAGCGGGAGGAACGAACACCGGGGAGCTGTTTTTT.

The chain carries TRBV6-5 and TRBJ1-2; the D is unclear. V was pared by 6 bases and J by 5 bases, with 10 bases between. The CDR3 covers 12 residues. Germline loops: CDR1 MNHEY, CDR2 SVGAGI. CDR3 in DNA: TGTGCCAGCAGACGGAGTGGATATGGCTACACCTTC. Translation gives CASRRSGYGYTF.

The chain carries TRBV28 and TRBJ1-3; D might be TRBD1 (6 bases). The CDR3 sequence is 14 residues long. The V gene lost 2 bases and the J gene lost 4 bases, with 9 bases spanning the gap. The V gene's germline CDR1 is MDHEN and CDR2 SYDVKM. In nucleotides, the CDR3 is TGTGCCAGCAGTTTAACAGGGTCAGGAAACACCATATATTTT. Amino acids: CASSLTGSGNTIYF.

About this clone: One junction end disagrees with the germline gene, perhaps due to a read error. The genes are TRBV7-7 and TRBJ2-5, with D unclear. Germline V CDR1 and CDR2: SSHAT, FNYEAQ (reference sequence). The CDR3 contains 15 residues. This CDR3 reads CASSLGLSSQETQYF. In DNA, the CDR3 is TGTGCTAGCAGCTTAGGGTTGTCCTCCCAAGAGACCCAGTACTTC.

The chain links TRBV10-3 to TRBJ2-5; the D gene is possibly TRBD2 (6 bases). With 8 bases removed from V and 2 bases from J, the gap between germline ends came to 15 bases. Germline CDR1 ENHRY, CDR2 SYGVKD. The CDR3 is 14 amino acids. This chain's CDR3 is CAIGSGLSQETQYF. The CDR3 nucleotides are TGTGCCATCGGTAGCGGACTAAGTCAAGAGACCCAGTACTTC.

The chain has TRBV28 and TRBJ2-3, with D maybe TRBD1 (5 bases). The CDR3 consists of 12 residues. Trimming took 6 bases from V and 3 from J, leaving 7 bases between them. The germline gives CDR1 MDHEN, CDR2 SYDVKM. The CDR3 sequence is CASRSGTDTQYF. The DNA of the CDR3 is TGTGCCAGCAGATCAGGGACAGATACGCAGTATTTT.

In this sample, this clone turned up many times. This specimen includes other DNA sequences encoding the same CDR3. The chain employs TRBV29-1 and TRBJ1-1; tentative D call: TRBD1 (6 bases). Germline CDR1 is SQVTM and CDR2 is ANQGSEA. The CDR3 runs 12 residues. Trimming cost V 7 bases and J 5 bases, with 14 bases left between them. This CDR3 is CSAYFRGTEAFF. For the CDR3, the DNA is TGCAGCGCTTACTTCAGGGGTACTGAAGCTTTCTTT.

CDR3 DNA sequence: TGTGCCAGCAGCTCGCATCAGGGACAGCAAGAGACCCAGTACTTC. Encoded protein: CASSSHQGQQETQYF. This chain joins TRBV7-3 and TRBJ2-5; 7 bases fit TRBD1. CDR1 SGHTA and CDR2 FQGTGA come from the germline V gene. V dropped 4 bases and J dropped 2; count of bases not matched to a gene: 7. The CDR3 totals 15 residues.

The CDR3 reads CSAKALAGSIYNEQFF. Here the CDR3 DNA reads TGCAGCGCCAAGGCACTAGCGGGATCCATCTACAATGAGCAGTTCTTC. The gene calls are TRBV29-1 and TRBJ2-1, with TRBD2 matching 10 bases. V lost 7 bases to trimming and J lost 3 bases; unmatched junction nucleotides: 12. CDR1 and CDR2 from the germline V gene are SQVTM and ANQGSEA. The CDR3 has 16 amino acids.

The J gene is TRBJ1-1, the V gene TRBV19; no clear D gene. Looked up from germline, CDR1 is LNHDA and CDR2 is SQIVND (reference sequence). The V and J ends lost 1 base and 4 bases respectively, with 4 bases between them. The CDR3 extends over 12 amino acids. Here the CDR3 reads CASSIGITEAFF. The CDR3 bases are TGTGCCAGTAGTATAGGGATCACTGAAGCTTTCTTT.